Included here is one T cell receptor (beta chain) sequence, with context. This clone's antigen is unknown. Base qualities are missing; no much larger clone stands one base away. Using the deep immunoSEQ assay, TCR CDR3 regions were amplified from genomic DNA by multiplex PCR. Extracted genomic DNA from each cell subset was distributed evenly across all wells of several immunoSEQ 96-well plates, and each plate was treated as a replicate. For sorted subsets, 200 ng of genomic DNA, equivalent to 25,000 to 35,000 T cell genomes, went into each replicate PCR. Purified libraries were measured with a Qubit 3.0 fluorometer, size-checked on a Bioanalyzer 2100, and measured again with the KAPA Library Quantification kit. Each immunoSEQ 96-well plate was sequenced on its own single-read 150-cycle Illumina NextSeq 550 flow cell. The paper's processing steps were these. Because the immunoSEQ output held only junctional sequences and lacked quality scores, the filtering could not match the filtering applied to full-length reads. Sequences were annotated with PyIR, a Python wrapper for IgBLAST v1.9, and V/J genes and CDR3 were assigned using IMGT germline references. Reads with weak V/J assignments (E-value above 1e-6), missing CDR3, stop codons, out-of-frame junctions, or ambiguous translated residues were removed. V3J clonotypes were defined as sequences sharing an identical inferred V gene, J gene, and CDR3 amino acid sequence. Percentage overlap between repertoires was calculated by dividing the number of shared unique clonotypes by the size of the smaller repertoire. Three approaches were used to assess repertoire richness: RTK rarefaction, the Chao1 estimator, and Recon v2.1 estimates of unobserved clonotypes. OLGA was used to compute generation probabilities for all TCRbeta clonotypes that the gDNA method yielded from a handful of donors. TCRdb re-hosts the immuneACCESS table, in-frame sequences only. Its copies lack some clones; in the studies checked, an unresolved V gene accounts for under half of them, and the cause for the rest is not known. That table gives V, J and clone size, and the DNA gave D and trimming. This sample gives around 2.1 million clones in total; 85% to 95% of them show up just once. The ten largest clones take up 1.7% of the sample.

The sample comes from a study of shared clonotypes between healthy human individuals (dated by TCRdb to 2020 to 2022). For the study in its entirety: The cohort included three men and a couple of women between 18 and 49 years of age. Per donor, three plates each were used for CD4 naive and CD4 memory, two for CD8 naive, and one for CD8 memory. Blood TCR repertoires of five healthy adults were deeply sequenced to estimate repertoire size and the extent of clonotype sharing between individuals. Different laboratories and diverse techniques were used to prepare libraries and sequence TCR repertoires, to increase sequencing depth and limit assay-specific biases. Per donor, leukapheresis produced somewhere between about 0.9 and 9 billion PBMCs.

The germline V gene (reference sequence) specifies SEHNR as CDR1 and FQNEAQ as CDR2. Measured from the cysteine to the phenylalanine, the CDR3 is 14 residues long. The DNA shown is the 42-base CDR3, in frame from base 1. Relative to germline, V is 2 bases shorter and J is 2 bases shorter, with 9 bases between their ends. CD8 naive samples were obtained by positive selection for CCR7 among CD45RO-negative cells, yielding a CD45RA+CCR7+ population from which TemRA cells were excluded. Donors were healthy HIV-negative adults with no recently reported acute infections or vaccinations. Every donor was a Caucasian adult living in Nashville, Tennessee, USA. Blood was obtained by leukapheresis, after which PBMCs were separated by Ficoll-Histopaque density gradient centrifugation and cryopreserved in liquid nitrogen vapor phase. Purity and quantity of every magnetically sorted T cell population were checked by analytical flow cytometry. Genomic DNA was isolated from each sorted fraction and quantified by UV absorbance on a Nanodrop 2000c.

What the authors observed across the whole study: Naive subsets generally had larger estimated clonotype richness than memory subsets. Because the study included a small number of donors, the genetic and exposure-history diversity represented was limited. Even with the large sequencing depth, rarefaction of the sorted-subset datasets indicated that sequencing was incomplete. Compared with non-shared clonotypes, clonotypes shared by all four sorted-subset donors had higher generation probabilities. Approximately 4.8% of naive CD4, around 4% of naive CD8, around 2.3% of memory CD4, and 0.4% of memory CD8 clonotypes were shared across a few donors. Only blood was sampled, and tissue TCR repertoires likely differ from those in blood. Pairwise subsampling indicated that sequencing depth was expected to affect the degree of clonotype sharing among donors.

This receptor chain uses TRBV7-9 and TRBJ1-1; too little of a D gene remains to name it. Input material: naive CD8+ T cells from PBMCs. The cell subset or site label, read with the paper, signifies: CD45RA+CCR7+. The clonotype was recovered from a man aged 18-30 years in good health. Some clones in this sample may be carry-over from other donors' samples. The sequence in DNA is TGTGCCAGCAGCTTACAGCCAGACAACACTGAAGCTTTCTTT. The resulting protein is CASSLQPDNTEAFF.